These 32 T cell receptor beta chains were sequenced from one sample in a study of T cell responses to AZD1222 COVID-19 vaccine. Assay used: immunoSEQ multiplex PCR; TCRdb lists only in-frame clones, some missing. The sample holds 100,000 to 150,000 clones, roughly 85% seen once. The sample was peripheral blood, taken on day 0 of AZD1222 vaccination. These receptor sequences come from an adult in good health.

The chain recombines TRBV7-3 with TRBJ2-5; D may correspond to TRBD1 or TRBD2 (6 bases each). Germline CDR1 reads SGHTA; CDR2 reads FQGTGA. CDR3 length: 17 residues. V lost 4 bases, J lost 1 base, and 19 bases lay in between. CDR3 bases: TGTGCCAGCAGCTCATCCCGTGGGGGCGGGGCCCAAGAGACCCAGTACTTC. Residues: CASSSSRGGGAQETQYF.

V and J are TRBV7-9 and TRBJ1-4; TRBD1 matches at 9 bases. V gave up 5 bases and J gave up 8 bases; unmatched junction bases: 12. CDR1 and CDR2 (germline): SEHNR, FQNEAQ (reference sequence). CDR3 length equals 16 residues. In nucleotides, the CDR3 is TGTGCCAGCAGCCCGGCCGGGACAGGGACGGGGGAAAAACTGTTTTTT. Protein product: CASSPAGTGTGEKLFF.

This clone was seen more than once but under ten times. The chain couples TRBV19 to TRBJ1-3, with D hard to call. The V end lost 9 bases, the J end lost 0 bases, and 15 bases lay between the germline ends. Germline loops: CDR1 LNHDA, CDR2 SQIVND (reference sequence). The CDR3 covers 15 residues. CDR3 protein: CASGVGSYSGNTIYF. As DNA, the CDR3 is TGTGCCAGCGGGGTGGGCAGCTACTCTGGAAACACCATATATTTT.

As DNA, the CDR3 is TGTGCCAGCAGCTTAAAATCGGGGCGGACTGACAATTCACCCCTCCACTTT. Protein sequence: CASSLKSGRTDNSPLHF. The chain is built from TRBV11-2 and TRBJ1-6; maybe TRBD1 (5 bases). The CDR3 covers 17 residues. The germline CDR1 and CDR2 sequences are SGHAT and FQNNGV. V shed 2 bases and J shed 7 bases, with 18 bases lying between them.

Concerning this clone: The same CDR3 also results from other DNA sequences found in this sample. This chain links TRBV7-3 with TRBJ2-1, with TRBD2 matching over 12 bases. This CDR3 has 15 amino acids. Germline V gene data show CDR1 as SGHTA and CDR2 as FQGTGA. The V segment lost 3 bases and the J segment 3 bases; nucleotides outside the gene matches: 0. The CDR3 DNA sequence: TGTGCCAGCAGCTTGACTAGCGGGGGCTACAATGAGCAGTTCTTC. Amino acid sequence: CASSLTSGGYNEQFF.

As DNA, the CDR3 is TGTGCCAGCCGTTCTTACTACGAGCAGTACTTC. Translation: CASRSYYEQYF. The rearrangement joins TRBV18 to TRBJ2-7; no definite D call. The germline V gene encodes CDR1 KGHSH and CDR2 LQKENI. There are 11 residues in the CDR3. With 8 bases removed from V and 3 bases from J, the gap between germline ends came to 8 bases.

The CDR3 DNA follows: TGTGCCAGCAGCCCGGGACTAGCGGGGGGGGCGGCCGAGACCCAGTACTTC. Translated: CASSPGLAGGAAETQYF. The chain couples TRBV9 to TRBJ2-5; TRBD2 agrees at 16 bases. The germline CDR1 and CDR2 sequences are SGDLS and YYNGEE. This CDR3 comprises 17 residues. The trim removed 4 bases at V and 5 bases at J, leaving 8 bases unmatched.

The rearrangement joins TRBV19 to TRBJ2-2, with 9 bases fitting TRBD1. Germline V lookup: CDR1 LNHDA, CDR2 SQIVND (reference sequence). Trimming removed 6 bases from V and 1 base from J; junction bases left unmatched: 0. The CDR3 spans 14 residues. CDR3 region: CASRDRGNTGELFF. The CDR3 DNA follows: TGTGCCAGTAGGGACAGGGGGAACACCGGGGAGCTGTTTTTT. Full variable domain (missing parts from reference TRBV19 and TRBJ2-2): DGGITQSPKYLFRKEGQNVTLSCEQNLNHDAMYWYRQDPGQGLRLIYYSQIVNDFQKGDIAEGYSVSREKKESFPLTVTSAQKNPTAFYLCASRDRGNTGELFFGEGSRLTVL.

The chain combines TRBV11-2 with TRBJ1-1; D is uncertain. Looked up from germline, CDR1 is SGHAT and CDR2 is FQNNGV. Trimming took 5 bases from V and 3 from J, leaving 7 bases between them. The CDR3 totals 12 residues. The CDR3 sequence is CASSPSYTEAFF. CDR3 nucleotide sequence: TGTGCCAGCAGCCCTTCTTACACTGAAGCTTTCTTT. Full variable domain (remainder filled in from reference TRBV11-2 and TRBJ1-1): EAGVAQSPRYKIIEKRQSVAFWCNPISGHATLYWYQQILGQGPKLLIQFQNNGVVDDSQLPKDRFSAERLKGVDSTLKIQPAKLEDSAVYLCASSPSYTEAFFGQGTRLTVV.

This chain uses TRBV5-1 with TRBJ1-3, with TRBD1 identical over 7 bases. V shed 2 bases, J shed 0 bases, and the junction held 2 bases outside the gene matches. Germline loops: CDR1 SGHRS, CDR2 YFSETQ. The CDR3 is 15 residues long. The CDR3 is CASSLQGPSGNTIYF. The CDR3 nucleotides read TGCGCCAGCAGCTTACAGGGGCCCTCTGGAAACACCATATATTTT.

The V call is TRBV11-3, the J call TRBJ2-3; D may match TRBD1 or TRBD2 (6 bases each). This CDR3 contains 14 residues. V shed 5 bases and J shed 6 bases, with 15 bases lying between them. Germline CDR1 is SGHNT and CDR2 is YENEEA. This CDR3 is CASSPEGGWDTQYF. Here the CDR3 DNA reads TGTGCCAGCAGCCCCGAGGGGGGCTGGGATACGCAGTATTTT.

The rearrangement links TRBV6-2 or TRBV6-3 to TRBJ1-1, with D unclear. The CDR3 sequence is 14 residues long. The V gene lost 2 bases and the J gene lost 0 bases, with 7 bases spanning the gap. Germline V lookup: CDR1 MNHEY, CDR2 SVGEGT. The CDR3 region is CASSYQQMNTEAFF. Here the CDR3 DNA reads TGTGCCAGCAGTTACCAACAGATGAACACTGAAGCTTTCTTT.

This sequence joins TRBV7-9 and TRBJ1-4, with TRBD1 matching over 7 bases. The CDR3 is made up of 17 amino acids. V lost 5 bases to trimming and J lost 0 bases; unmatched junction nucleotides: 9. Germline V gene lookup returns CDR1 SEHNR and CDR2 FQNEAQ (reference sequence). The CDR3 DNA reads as TGTGCCAGCAGCGGGGACAGCCAAGATTCAACTAATGAAAAACTGTTTTTT. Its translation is CASSGDSQDSTNEKLFF.

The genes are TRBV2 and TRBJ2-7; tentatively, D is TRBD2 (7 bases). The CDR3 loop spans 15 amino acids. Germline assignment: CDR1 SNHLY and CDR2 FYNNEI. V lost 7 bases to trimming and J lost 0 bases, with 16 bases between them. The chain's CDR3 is CASTQGRALSYEQYF. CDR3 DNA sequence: TGTGCCAGCACCCAGGGGAGGGCCCTCTCCTACGAGCAGTACTTC.

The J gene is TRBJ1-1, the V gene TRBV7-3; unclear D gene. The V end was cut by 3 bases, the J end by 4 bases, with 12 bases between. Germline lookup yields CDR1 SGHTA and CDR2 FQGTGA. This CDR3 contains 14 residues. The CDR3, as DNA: TGTGCCAGCAGCTTGCGGCAGGAGGGCACTGAAGCTTTCTTT. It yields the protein CASSLRQEGTEAFF.

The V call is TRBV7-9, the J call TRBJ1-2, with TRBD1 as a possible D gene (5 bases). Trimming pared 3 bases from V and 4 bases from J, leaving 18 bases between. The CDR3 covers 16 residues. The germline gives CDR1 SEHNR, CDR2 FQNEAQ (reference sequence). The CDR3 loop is CASSFLRRGGGYGYTF. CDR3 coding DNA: TGTGCCAGCAGCTTCCTTCGGAGGGGAGGAGGCTATGGCTACACCTTC. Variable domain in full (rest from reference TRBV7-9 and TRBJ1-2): DTGVSQNPRHKITKRGQNVTFRCDPISEHNRLYWYRQTLGQGPEFLTYFQNEAQLEKSRLLSDRFSAERPKGSFSTLEIQRTEQGDSAMYLCASSFLRRGGGYGYTFGSGTRLTVV.

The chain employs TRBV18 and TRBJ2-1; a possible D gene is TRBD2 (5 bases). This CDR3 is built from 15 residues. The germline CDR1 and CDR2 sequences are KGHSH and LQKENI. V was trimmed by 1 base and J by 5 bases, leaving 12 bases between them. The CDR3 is CASSPQADSHNEQFF. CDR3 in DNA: TGTGCCAGCTCACCACAAGCGGACTCTCACAATGAGCAGTTCTTC.

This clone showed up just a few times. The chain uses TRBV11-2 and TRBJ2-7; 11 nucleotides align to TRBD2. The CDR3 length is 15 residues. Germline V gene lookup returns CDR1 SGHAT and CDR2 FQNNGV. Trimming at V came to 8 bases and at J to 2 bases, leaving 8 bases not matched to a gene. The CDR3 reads CASSGLAGGPYEQYF. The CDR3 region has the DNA TGTGCCAGCTCCGGGCTAGCGGGGGGCCCCTACGAGCAGTACTTC.

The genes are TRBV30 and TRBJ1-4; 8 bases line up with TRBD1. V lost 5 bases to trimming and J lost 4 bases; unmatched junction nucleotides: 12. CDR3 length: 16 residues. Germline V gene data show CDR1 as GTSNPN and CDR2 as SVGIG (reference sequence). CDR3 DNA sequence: TGTGCCTGGCGACTCTCTACAGGGGGGTTTAATGAAAAACTGTTTTTT. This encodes CAWRLSTGGFNEKLFF.

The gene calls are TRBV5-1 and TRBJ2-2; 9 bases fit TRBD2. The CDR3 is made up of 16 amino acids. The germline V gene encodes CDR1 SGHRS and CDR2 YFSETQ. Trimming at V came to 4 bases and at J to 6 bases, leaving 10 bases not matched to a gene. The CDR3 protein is CASSTSSGIKAGELFF. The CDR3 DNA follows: TGCGCCAGCAGCACCTCTAGCGGGATAAAAGCCGGGGAGCTGTTTTTT.

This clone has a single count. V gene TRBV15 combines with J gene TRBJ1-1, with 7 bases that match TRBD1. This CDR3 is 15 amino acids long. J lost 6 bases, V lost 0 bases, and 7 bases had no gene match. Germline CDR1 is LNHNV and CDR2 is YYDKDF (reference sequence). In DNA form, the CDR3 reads TGTGCCACCAGCAGAGACCCGAGAGGGGGCTCTGAAGCTTTCTTT. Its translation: CATSRDPRGGSEAFF.

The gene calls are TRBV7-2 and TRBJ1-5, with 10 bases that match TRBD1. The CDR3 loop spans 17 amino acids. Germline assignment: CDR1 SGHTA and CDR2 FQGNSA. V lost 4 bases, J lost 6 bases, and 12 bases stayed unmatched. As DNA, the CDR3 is TGTGCCAGCAGCTCCCGACAGGGGGCAGCGATCGGTCAGCCCCAGCATTTT. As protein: CASSSRQGAAIGQPQHF. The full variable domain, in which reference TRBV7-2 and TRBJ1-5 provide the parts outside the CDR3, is GAGVSQSPSNKVTEKGKDVELRCDPISGHTALYWYRQSLGQGLEFLIYFQGNSAPDKSGLPSDRFSAERTGGSVSTLTIQRTQQEDSAVYLCASSSRQGAAIGQPQHFGDGTRLSIL.

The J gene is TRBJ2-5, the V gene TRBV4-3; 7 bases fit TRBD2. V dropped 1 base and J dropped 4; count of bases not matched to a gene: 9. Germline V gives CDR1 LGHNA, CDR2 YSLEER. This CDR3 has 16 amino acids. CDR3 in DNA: TGCGCCAGCAGCCAAGCTAGCGGAAGTGAGGGAGAGACCCAGTACTTC. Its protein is CASSQASGSEGETQYF.

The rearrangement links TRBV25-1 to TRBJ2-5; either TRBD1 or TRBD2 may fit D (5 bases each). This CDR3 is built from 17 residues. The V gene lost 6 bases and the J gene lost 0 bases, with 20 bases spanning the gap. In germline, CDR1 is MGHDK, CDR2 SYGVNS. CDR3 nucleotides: TGTGCCAGCAGGGGAGAACTCGGGACCCCCTACCAAGAGACCCAGTACTTC. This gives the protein CASRGELGTPYQETQYF.

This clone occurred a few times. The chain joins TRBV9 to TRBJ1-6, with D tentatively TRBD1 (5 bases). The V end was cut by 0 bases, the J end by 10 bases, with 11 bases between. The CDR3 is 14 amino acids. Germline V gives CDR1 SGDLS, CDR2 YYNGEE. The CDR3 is CASSVGLGVSPLHF. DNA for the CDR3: TGTGCCAGCAGCGTAGGCTTGGGGGTATCACCCCTCCACTTT. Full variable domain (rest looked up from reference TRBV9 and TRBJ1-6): DSGVTQTPKHLITATGQRVTLRCSPRSGDLSVYWYQQSLDQGLQFLIQYYNGEERAKGNILERFSAQQFPDLHSELNLSSLELGDSALYFCASSVGLGVSPLHFGNGTRLTVT.

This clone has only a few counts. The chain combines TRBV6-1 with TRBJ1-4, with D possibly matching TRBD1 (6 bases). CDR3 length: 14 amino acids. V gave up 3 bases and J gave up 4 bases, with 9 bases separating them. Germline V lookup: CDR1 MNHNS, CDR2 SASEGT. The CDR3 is CASSEWDINEKLFF. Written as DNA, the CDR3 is TGTGCCAGCAGTGAGTGGGACATTAATGAAAAACTGTTTTTT.

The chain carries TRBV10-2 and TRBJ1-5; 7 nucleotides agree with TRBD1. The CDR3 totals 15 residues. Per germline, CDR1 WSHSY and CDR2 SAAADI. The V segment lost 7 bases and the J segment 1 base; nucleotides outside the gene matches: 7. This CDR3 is CASTEGGWSNQPQHF. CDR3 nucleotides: TGCGCCAGCACGGAAGGGGGCTGGAGCAATCAGCCCCAGCATTTT.

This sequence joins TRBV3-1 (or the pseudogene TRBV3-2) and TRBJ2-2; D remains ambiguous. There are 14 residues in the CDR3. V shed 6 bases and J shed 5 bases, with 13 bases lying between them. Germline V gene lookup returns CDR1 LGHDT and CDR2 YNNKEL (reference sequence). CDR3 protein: CASSPSSWTGELFF. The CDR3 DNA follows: TGTGCCAGCAGTCCCAGCAGTTGGACCGGGGAGCTGTTTTTT.

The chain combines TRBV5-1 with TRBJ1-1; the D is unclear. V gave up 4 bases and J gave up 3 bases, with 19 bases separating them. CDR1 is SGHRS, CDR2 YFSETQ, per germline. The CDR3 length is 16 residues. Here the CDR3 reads CASSGGTSSWDTEAFF. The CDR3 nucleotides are TGCGCCAGCAGCGGAGGAACGAGTTCGTGGGACACTGAAGCTTTCTTT. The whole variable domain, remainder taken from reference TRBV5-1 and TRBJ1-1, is KAGVTQTPRYLIKTRGQQVTLSCSPISGHRSVSWYQQTPGQGLQFLFEYFSETQRNKGNFPGRFSGRQFSNSRSEMNVSTLELGDSALYLCASSGGTSSWDTEAFFGQGTRLTVV.

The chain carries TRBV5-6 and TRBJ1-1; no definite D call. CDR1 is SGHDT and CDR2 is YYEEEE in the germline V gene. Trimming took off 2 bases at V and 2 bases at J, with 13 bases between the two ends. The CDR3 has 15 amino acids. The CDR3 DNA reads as TGTGCCAGCAGCTTATTTCCAGGCCATAACACTGAAGCTTTCTTT. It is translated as CASSLFPGHNTEAFF.

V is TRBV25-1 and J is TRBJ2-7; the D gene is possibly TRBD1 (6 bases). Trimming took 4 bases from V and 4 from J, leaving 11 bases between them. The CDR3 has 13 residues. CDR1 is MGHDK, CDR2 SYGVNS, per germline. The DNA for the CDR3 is TGTGCCAGCAGTGGCAGGGGTAGGTACGAGCAGTACTTC. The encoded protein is CASSGRGRYEQYF.

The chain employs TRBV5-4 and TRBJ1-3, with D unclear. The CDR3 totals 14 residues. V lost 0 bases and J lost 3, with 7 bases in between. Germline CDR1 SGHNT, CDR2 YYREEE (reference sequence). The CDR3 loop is CASSLGSYGNTIYF. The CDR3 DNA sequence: TGTGCCAGCAGCTTGGGCTCTTATGGAAACACCATATATTTT.